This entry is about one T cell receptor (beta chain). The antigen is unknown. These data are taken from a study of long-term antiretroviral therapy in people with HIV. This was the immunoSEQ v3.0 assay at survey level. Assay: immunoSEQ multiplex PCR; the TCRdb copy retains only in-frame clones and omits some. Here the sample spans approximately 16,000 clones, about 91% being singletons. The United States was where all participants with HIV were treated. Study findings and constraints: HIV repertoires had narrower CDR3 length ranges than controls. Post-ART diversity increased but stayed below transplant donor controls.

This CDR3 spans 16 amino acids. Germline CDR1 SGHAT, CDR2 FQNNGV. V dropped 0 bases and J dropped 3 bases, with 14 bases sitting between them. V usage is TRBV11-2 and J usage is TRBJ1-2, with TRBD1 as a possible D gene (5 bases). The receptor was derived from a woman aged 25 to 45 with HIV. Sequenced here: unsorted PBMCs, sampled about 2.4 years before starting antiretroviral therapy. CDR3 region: CASSLDPGRADYGYTF. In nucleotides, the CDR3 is TGTGCCAGCAGCTTAGATCCCGGCAGGGCGGACTATGGCTACACCTTC. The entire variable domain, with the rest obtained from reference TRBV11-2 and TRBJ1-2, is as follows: EAGVAQSPRYKIIEKRQSVAFWCNPISGHATLYWYQQILGQGPKLLIQFQNNGVVDDSQLPKDRFSAERLKGVDSTLKIQPAKLEDSAVYLCASSLDPGRADYGYTFGSGTRLTVV.